The 20 T cell receptor beta chains presented below share a single source sample, sequenced in a study of CD8+ T cells in alopecia areata. cDNA serving as the sequencing template came from extracted, reverse transcribed RNA. Clones were sequenced by immunoSEQ multiplex PCR, and TCRdb holds only the in-frame ones, with some missing. This sample has 150,000 to 190,000 clones, with 50% to 65% found just once. Sequencing was performed on CD8+ T cells sorted from blood, taken at week 0. The receptors were gathered from a human donor with alopecia areata.

This clone came up a few times. The chain employs TRBV19 and TRBJ2-3, with D unresolved. The CDR3 is made up of 11 amino acids. Germline V lookup: CDR1 LNHDA, CDR2 SQIVND (reference sequence). Trimming left V 3 bases short and J 9 bases short, with 7 bases between. The CDR3 bases are TGTGCCAGTAGTATTGACGAAACGCAGTATTTT. Translation: CASSIDETQYF.

This clone was seen just once. The chain couples TRBV10-1 to TRBJ2-5; D unclear. With 2 bases removed from V and 5 bases from J, the gap between germline ends came to 6 bases. Germline V CDR1 and CDR2: WNHNN, SYGVQD (reference sequence). The CDR3 runs to 12 residues. The CDR3 DNA reads TGCGCCAGCAGTGAGGAACGGGAGACCCAGTACTTC. Translating gives CASSEERETQYF.

The chain couples TRBV2 to TRBJ1-1; D is perhaps TRBD1 (5 bases). CDR3 length: 17 residues. The germline CDR1 and CDR2 sequences are SNHLY and FYNNEI. The V and J ends lost 6 bases and 0 bases respectively, with 20 bases between them. The CDR3 here is CASSPTGTQTMNTEAFF. The DNA for the CDR3 is TGTGCCAGCAGCCCAACCGGGACTCAGACCATGAACACTGAAGCTTTCTTT.

This clone came up a few times. The chain combines TRBV13 with TRBJ2-7; D tentatively reads TRBD1 or TRBD2 (5 bases each). In germline, CDR1 is PRHDT, CDR2 FYEKMQ (reference sequence). This CDR3 region has 11 residues. V shed 5 bases and J shed 9 bases, with 11 bases lying between them. The CDR3 DNA is TGTGCCAGCAGCGAAGGGGACGGGCAGTACTTC. Translated: CASSEGDGQYF.

This chain uses TRBV15 with TRBJ2-3; 9 bases agree with TRBD2. The V gene end was trimmed by 0 bases and the J gene end by 2 bases; junction bases not matched to a gene: 3. There are 16 residues in the CDR3. The V gene's germline CDR1 is LNHNV and CDR2 YYDKDF (reference sequence). CDR3 sequence: CATSRESGGPTDTQYF. CDR3 bases: TGTGCCACCAGCAGAGAAAGCGGGGGGCCCACAGATACGCAGTATTTT.

This sequence joins TRBV29-1 and TRBJ1-4; no clear D. The V gene's germline CDR1 is SQVTM and CDR2 ANQGSEA. Trimming left V 8 bases short and J 0 bases short, with 13 bases between. This CDR3 comprises 14 residues. The CDR3 nucleotides read TGCAGCATCATGACGGATGCAACTAATGAAAAACTGTTTTTT. Its protein product is CSIMTDATNEKLFF.

The rearrangement joins TRBV25-1 to TRBJ1-4; D gene unclear. The germline V gene has CDR1 MGHDK and CDR2 SYGVNS. The V end was cut by 7 bases, the J end by 1 base, with 7 bases between. The CDR3 runs to 13 residues. The DNA for the CDR3 is TGTGCCAGCAAGTACGGAACTAATGAAAAACTGTTTTTT. Its translation is CASKYGTNEKLFF. Full variable domain (missing parts from reference TRBV25-1 and TRBJ1-4): EADIYQTPRYLVIGTGKKITLECSQTMGHDKMYWYQQDPGMELHLIHYSYGVNSTEKGDLSSESTVSRIRTEHFPLTLESARPSHTSQYLCASKYGTNEKLFFGSGTQLSVL.

The chain couples TRBV7-8 to TRBJ2-1; 7 bases line up with TRBD2. J lost 3 bases, V lost 2 bases, and 4 bases had no gene match. The CDR3 has 15 residues. Germline loops: CDR1 SGHVS, CDR2 FQNEAQ. The CDR3 bases are TGTGCCAGCAGCTTATTTCGGGGGGACTACAATGAGCAGTTCTTC. Amino acids: CASSLFRGDYNEQFF.

The chain joins TRBV29-1 to TRBJ2-7; 7 bases match TRBD1. CDR1 SQVTM and CDR2 ANQGSEA come from the germline V gene. The CDR3 contains 12 residues. Losses at the gene ends were 6 bases for V and 5 bases for J; bases not matched to a gene: 7. The CDR3 sequence: CSVDRDRNEQYF. Written as DNA, the CDR3 is TGCAGCGTCGATCGGGACAGAAACGAGCAGTACTTC.

The rearrangement joins TRBV25-1 to TRBJ1-1; maybe TRBD1 (5 bases). The CDR3 sequence is 17 residues long. Germline V lookup: CDR1 MGHDK, CDR2 SYGVNS. Trimming took 6 bases from V and 2 from J, leaving 22 bases between them. The CDR3 sequence is CASSGWGEGQDNTEAFF. CDR3 nucleotide sequence: TGTGCCAGCAGCGGGTGGGGGGAAGGCCAGGATAACACTGAAGCTTTCTTT.

This clone came up once. This chain joins TRBV25-1 and TRBJ1-5; the match to TRBD1 covers 7 bases. V was clipped by 2 bases and J by 2 bases; unmatched bases: 3. This CDR3 is 15 amino acids long. Germline lookup yields CDR1 MGHDK and CDR2 SYGVNS. For the CDR3, the DNA is TGTGCCAGCAGTGAAGAGGGGGCAGGCAATCAGCCCCAGCATTTT. Its protein is CASSEEGAGNQPQHF.

The J gene is TRBJ2-6, the V gene TRBV27, with 7 bases aligning to TRBD1. The CDR3 is 15 residues long. After removal of 8 bases from V and 2 bases from J, the junction contained 6 bases not matched to a gene. The V gene's germline CDR1 is MNHEY and CDR2 SMNVEV (reference sequence). The CDR3 here is CASSLTGAGANVLTF. The CDR3 coding sequence is TGTGCCAGCTCCTTAACAGGGGCTGGGGCCAACGTCCTGACTTTC.

This clone has only a few counts. The chain recombines TRBV10-3 with TRBJ1-1; D gene uncertain. The V and J ends lost 2 bases and 2 bases respectively, with 9 bases between them. This CDR3 comprises 14 residues. CDR1 ENHRY and CDR2 SYGVKD come from the germline V gene. CDR3: CAISESRINTEAFF. The CDR3 DNA follows: TGTGCCATCAGTGAGAGCAGGATAAACACTGAAGCTTTCTTT.

This clone occurred a few times. For the CDR3, the DNA is TGTGCCTGGAAGGCCGGGACAAATCGCTACGAGCAGTACTTC. Amino acids: CAWKAGTNRYEQYF. The rearrangement links TRBV30 to TRBJ2-7; tentative D call: TRBD1 (6 bases). The V gene lost 4 bases and the J gene lost 3 bases, with 16 bases spanning the gap. CDR1 GTSNPN and CDR2 SVGIG come from the germline V gene (reference sequence). The length of the CDR3 is 14 residues.

V gene TRBV30 combines with J gene TRBJ1-3; D uncertain. CDR1 and CDR2 (germline): GTSNPN, SVGIG (reference sequence). V lost 0 bases and J lost 0, with 9 bases in between. The CDR3 covers 15 residues. The CDR3 is CAWSVGSSSGNTIYF. The CDR3 DNA sequence: TGTGCCTGGAGTGTGGGATCGTCCTCTGGAAACACCATATATTTT.

In its sample, this clone was seen a few times. This rearrangement joins TRBV2 to TRBJ1-2; D ambiguous. The CDR3 extends over 14 amino acids. Trimming removed 4 bases from V and 7 bases from J, with 16 bases in between. Germline CDR1 reads SNHLY; CDR2 reads FYNNEI. This chain's CDR3 is CASSVGRPKRGYTF. In nucleotides, the CDR3 is TGTGCCAGCAGTGTGGGCAGGCCGAAACGTGGCTACACCTTC.

Comments on this clone: This sample also contains other DNA sequences that code for the same CDR3. CDR3 sequence reads: CSVDGGYEQYF. The CDR3 DNA reads as TGCAGCGTTGATGGAGGCTACGAGCAGTACTTC. The chain has TRBV29-1 and TRBJ2-7; TRBD2 is a possible D gene (5 bases). V was shortened by 3 bases and J by 3 bases, with 6 bases between the two germline ends. This CDR3 comprises 11 residues. Germline CDR1 is SQVTM and CDR2 is ANQGSEA.

The rearrangement joins TRBV4-3 to TRBJ2-7, with a tentative D call TRBD2 (6 bases). Per the germline V gene, CDR1 is LGHNA and CDR2 is YSLEER. The CDR3 contains 14 residues. Trimming shortened V by 0 bases and J by 3 bases, and 9 bases separated the two germline ends. Here the CDR3 reads CASSQDGGGYEQYF. CDR3 nucleotides: TGCGCCAGCAGCCAAGACGGGGGAGGCTACGAGCAGTACTTC.

This clone was picked up a small number of times. The J gene is TRBJ2-1, the V gene TRBV15, with D unclear. The CDR3 is 12 amino acids. Germline CDR1 LNHNV, CDR2 YYDKDF (reference sequence). The V end lost 5 bases, the J end lost 9 bases, and 11 bases lay between the germline ends. CDR3 bases: TGTGCCACCAGCGTAAGAAGTGGTGAGCAGTTCTTC. Its translation is CATSVRSGEQFF. The whole variable domain, filled in from reference TRBV15 and TRBJ2-1, reads DAMVIQNPRYQVTQFGKPVTLSCSQTLNHNVMYWYQQKSSQAPKLLFHYYDKDFNNEADTPDNFQSRRPNTSFCFLDIRSPGLGDTAMYLCATSVRSGEQFFGPGTRLTVL.

The genes are TRBV27 and TRBJ1-5, with 9 bases fitting TRBD1. V was pared by 5 bases and J by 3 bases, with 5 bases of the junction left unmatched. CDR1 MNHEY and CDR2 SMNVEV come from the germline V gene (reference sequence). The CDR3 runs 15 residues. The CDR3 here is CASSTRTGVNQPQHF. DNA for the CDR3: TGTGCCAGCAGTACCCGGACAGGGGTCAATCAGCCCCAGCATTTT.